The 25 T cell receptor beta chains below all came from one sample that was sequenced in a study of blood T cell repertoires in COVID-19. Sequencing used immunoSEQ multiplex PCR; TCRdb keeps in-frame clones, though not all of them. This sample has around 150,000 clones, with about 88% found just once. Material for sequencing was peripheral blood. These receptors originate from a man younger than 35 with acute or convalescent COVID-19.

The rearrangement joins TRBV9 to TRBJ2-3, with 11 bases matching TRBD2. The ends lost 0 bases at V and 6 bases at J; junction bases unmatched: 6. The CDR3 contains 16 residues. The germline gives CDR1 SGDLS, CDR2 YYNGEE. CDR3 region: CASSVELAGGSDTQYF. CDR3 DNA: TGTGCCAGCAGCGTAGAATTAGCGGGGGGGTCTGATACGCAGTATTTT.

The gene calls are TRBV5-1 and TRBJ2-1, with 10 bases lining up with TRBD2. Germline V CDR1 and CDR2: SGHRS, YFSETQ. V gave up 3 bases and J gave up 5 bases; unmatched junction bases: 5. The CDR3 covers 15 residues. CDR3 coding DNA: TGCGCCAGCAGCTATACAAGCGGGGGGGACAATGAGCAGTTCTTC. It translates to CASSYTSGGDNEQFF.

Turning to this clone: Other DNA sequences in the sample encode the same CDR3. This chain connects TRBV5-1 to TRBJ1-5; the match to TRBD1 covers 7 bases. V shed 0 bases, J shed 6 bases, and the junction held 3 bases outside the gene matches. The CDR3 runs 14 residues. Germline CDR1 reads SGHRS; CDR2 reads YFSETQ. CDR3: CASSLGQGGQPQHF. The CDR3 coding sequence is TGCGCCAGCAGCTTGGGACAGGGAGGTCAGCCCCAGCATTTT.

This clone has a single count. The chain employs TRBV14 and TRBJ2-7, with D possibly being TRBD1 (5 bases). Germline-derived CDR1 and CDR2 are SGHDN and FVKESK. The CDR3 totals 12 residues. V was clipped by 3 bases and J by 8 bases, with 11 bases between them. The CDR3 region has the DNA TGTGCCAGCAGCCAGTCAGGGTTTCAGCAGTACTTC. This gives the protein CASSQSGFQQYF.

This clone was counted ten times or more. This chain joins TRBV6-5 and TRBJ1-5; 7 nucleotides line up with TRBD1. V trimming: 11 bases; J trimming: 2 bases; junction bases outside the gene matches: 3. Germline CDR1 MNHEY, CDR2 SVGAGI. This CDR3 comprises 12 residues. The CDR3 is CAQGQGNQPQHF. CDR3 DNA: TGTGCCCAAGGACAGGGCAATCAGCCCCAGCATTTT.

This chain joins TRBV7-9 and TRBJ1-6; 7 bases are shared with TRBD1. After removal of 0 bases from V and 5 bases from J, the junction contained 1 base not matched to a gene. The CDR3 is 15 residues long. Germline V gene lookup returns CDR1 SEHNR and CDR2 FQNEAQ (reference sequence). The CDR3 DNA reads as TGTGCCAGCAGCTTAGCAGGACAGGATAATTCACCCCTCCACTTT. It yields the protein CASSLAGQDNSPLHF.

The chain carries TRBV15 and TRBJ2-7, with 11 bases lining up with TRBD1. The CDR3 totals 14 residues. Losses at the gene ends were 4 bases for V and 4 bases for J; bases not matched to a gene: 3. CDR1 is LNHNV and CDR2 is YYDKDF in the germline V gene (reference sequence). The CDR3, as DNA: TGTGCCACCAGCATGGACAGGGGGCAGTACGAGCAGTACTTC. Protein sequence: CATSMDRGQYEQYF. Supplemented by reference TRBV15 and TRBJ2-7, the full variable domain reads DAMVIQNPRYQVTQFGKPVTLSCSQTLNHNVMYWYQQKSSQAPKLLFHYYDKDFNNEADTPDNFQSRRPNTSFCFLDIRSPGLGDTAMYLCATSMDRGQYEQYFGPGTRLTVT.

This chain connects TRBV28 to TRBJ1-5, with a tentative D call TRBD1 (6 bases). Deletions cut 5 bases from V and 5 bases from J, with 13 bases between. The CDR3 is 14 residues long. Germline-derived CDR1 and CDR2 are MDHEN and SYDVKM. The DNA of the CDR3 is TGTGCCAGCAGTCTCTCGGGGGGGCATCAGCCCCAGCATTTT. Protein: CASSLSGGHQPQHF. Full variable domain (rest looked up from reference TRBV28 and TRBJ1-5): DVKVTQSSRYLVKRTGEKVFLECVQDMDHENMFWYRQDPGLGLRLIYFSYDVKMKEKGDIPEGYSVSREKKERFSLILESASTNQTSMYLCASSLSGGHQPQHFGDGTRLSIL.

The V call is TRBV2, the J call TRBJ1-5; D perhaps matches TRBD1 (6 bases). Trimming took 2 bases from V and 4 from J, leaving 12 bases between them. The CDR3 has 15 amino acids. Germline lookup yields CDR1 SNHLY and CDR2 FYNNEI. The CDR3 reads CASSETGFGNQPQHF. DNA for the CDR3: TGTGCCAGCAGTGAAACAGGGTTCGGAAATCAGCCCCAGCATTTT.

This chain uses TRBV28 with TRBJ1-2; the D gene is possibly TRBD1 (5 bases). The CDR3 length is 13 residues. With 2 bases removed from V and 7 bases from J, the gap between germline ends came to 11 bases. Germline CDR1 is MDHEN and CDR2 is SYDVKM. The CDR3 sequence is CASSLPRVGGYTF. CDR3 in DNA: TGTGCCAGCAGTTTACCCAGGGTGGGTGGCTACACCTTC.

This clone was counted a single time. The rearrangement joins TRBV6-6 to TRBJ2-5, with 7 bases lining up with TRBD1. Germline CDR1 and CDR2: MNHNY and SVGAGI (reference sequence). The CDR3 has 15 amino acids. The ends lost 2 bases at V and 3 bases at J; junction bases unmatched: 6. The CDR3 DNA sequence: TGTGCCAGCAGTTACCTCGGACAGGAAAAAGAGACCCAGTACTTC. Translating it yields CASSYLGQEKETQYF.

This chain connects TRBV29-1 to TRBJ2-5; perhaps TRBD2 as D (6 bases). Germline-derived CDR1 and CDR2 are SQVTM and ANQGSEA. V was pared by 1 base and J by 4 bases, with 16 bases between. This CDR3 spans 15 amino acids. For the CDR3, the DNA is TGCAGCGTTGAAGGAACTCTGGAGGGAGGAGAGACCCAGTACTTC. Protein product: CSVEGTLEGGETQYF.

The rearrangement joins TRBV28 to TRBJ1-2; maybe TRBD1 (6 bases). Trimming took 6 bases from V and 4 from J, leaving 15 bases between them. The CDR3 spans 14 residues. CDR1 MDHEN and CDR2 SYDVKM come from the germline V gene. The DNA for the CDR3 is TGTGCCAGCAGCCTTGAGACAGGACTCTATGGCTACACCTTC. As protein: CASSLETGLYGYTF.

This clone was counted once. The J gene is TRBJ1-1, the V gene TRBV3-1 (or the pseudogene TRBV3-2); D is ambiguous. V lost 1 base, J lost 9 bases, and 12 bases lay in between. The CDR3 is 13 residues long. Germline V gives CDR1 LGHDT, CDR2 YNNKEL (reference sequence). For the CDR3, the DNA is TGTGCCAGCAGCCAAGTGGGGAGCGGGAAAGCTTTCTTT. Translated, it gives CASSQVGSGKAFF.

The genes are TRBV2 and TRBJ2-1, with 8 bases identical to TRBD2. The V and J ends lost 6 bases and 5 bases, in that order; junction bases with no gene match: 3. This CDR3 region has 13 residues. The germline CDR1 and CDR2 sequences are SNHLY and FYNNEI. CDR3 sequence reads: CASRAGENNEQFF. The CDR3 DNA sequence: TGTGCCAGCAGAGCGGGGGAGAACAATGAGCAGTTCTTC.

The V gene is TRBV5-1, the J gene TRBJ1-2; D is ambiguous. The V end was cut by 0 bases, the J end by 1 base, with 4 bases between. Germline V CDR1 and CDR2: SGHRS, YFSETQ. This CDR3 comprises 13 residues. Written as DNA, the CDR3 is TGCGCCAGCAGCTTGGGAGATAACTATGGCTACACCTTC. Translation gives CASSLGDNYGYTF.

The chain has TRBV6-4 and TRBJ2-7; 9 positions match TRBD1. J lost 3 bases, V lost 1 base, and 7 bases had no gene match. Germline V gene data show CDR1 as MRHNA and CDR2 as SNTAGT. CDR3 length: 16 residues. In DNA form, the CDR3 reads TGTGCCAGCAGTGACTGGGACAGGGAGATTGACTACGAGCAGTACGTC. Its protein is CASSDWDREIDYEQYV.

DNA for the CDR3: TGTGCCAGCAGTTCCCAGGGGGGCCCTGCCGGGGAGCTGTTTTTT. Encoded protein: CASSSQGGPAGELFF. The V and J genes are TRBV2 and TRBJ2-2; a weak D match, TRBD1 (7 bases). Trimming took 5 bases from V and 6 from J, leaving 16 bases between them. Per the germline V gene, CDR1 is SNHLY and CDR2 is FYNNEI. This CDR3 region has 15 residues.

This clone was seen more than once but under ten times. The chain joins TRBV7-8 to TRBJ2-3; TRBD1 matches at 10 bases. With V trimmed by 1 base and J by 7 bases, 5 bases remained unmatched. Per germline, CDR1 SGHVS and CDR2 FQNEAQ. This CDR3 has 15 residues. In DNA form, the CDR3 reads TGTGCCAGCAGCTTAGGGACAGGGGGGGTAAATACGCAGTATTTT. The encoded protein is CASSLGTGGVNTQYF.

The V gene is TRBV19, the J gene TRBJ2-3; tentatively, D is TRBD2 (6 bases). The germline V gene has CDR1 LNHDA and CDR2 SQIVND (reference sequence). Trimming cost V 8 bases and J 5 bases, with 20 bases left between them. This CDR3 is built from 15 residues. As DNA, the CDR3 is TGTGCCAGTGCCCCGATGGGGCGGGGTCAAGATACGCAGTATTTT. It is translated as CASAPMGRGQDTQYF.

The V and J genes are TRBV6-2 or TRBV6-3 and TRBJ1-3; D is ambiguous. Trimming cost V 2 bases and J 4 bases, with 12 bases left between them. Germline lookup yields CDR1 MNHEY and CDR2 SVGEGT. This CDR3 contains 15 residues. In nucleotides, the CDR3 is TGTGCCAGCAGTTACCAGCGAATGACCGGAAACACCATATATTTT. Translated: CASSYQRMTGNTIYF.

This rearrangement joins TRBV2 to TRBJ2-2; 7 nucleotides match TRBD1. Germline V gives CDR1 SNHLY, CDR2 FYNNEI. After removal of 4 bases from V and 5 bases from J, the junction contained 10 bases not matched to a gene. This CDR3 is built from 16 residues. Here the CDR3 reads CASSVQGPTKTGELFF. DNA of the CDR3: TGTGCCAGCAGTGTACAGGGGCCTACAAAAACCGGGGAGCTGTTTTTT.

The chain has TRBV19 and TRBJ1-1; 8 bases map to TRBD1. The CDR3 consists of 13 residues. Germline lookup yields CDR1 LNHDA and CDR2 SQIVND (reference sequence). The V gene end was trimmed by 6 bases and the J gene end by 4 bases; junction bases not matched to a gene: 4. The CDR3 is CASSPDRGTEAFF. For the CDR3, the DNA is TGTGCCAGTAGCCCAGACAGGGGCACTGAAGCTTTCTTT.

The genes are TRBV2 and TRBJ1-1; D remains unclear. V was clipped by 2 bases and J by 2 bases, with 9 bases between them. Germline V gene data show CDR1 as SNHLY and CDR2 as FYNNEI. This CDR3 has 14 amino acids. The CDR3 bases are TGTGCCAGCAGTGAAAAACAGAGAAACACTGAAGCTTTCTTT. This codes for CASSEKQRNTEAFF.

The CDR3 here is CASSEGVNTGELFF. CDR3 nucleotide sequence: TGTGCCAGCAGTGAAGGGGTGAACACCGGGGAGCTGTTTTTT. The gene calls are TRBV6-4 and TRBJ2-2; perhaps TRBD1 as D (5 bases). The CDR3 length is 14 residues. Trimming took 3 bases from V and 1 from J, leaving 6 bases between them. Germline CDR1 reads MRHNA; CDR2 reads SNTAGT.